This entry lists 6 T cell receptor beta chains sequenced from one sample in a study of blood T cells in healthy people across ages (dated by TCRdb to the mid-2010s). Libraries were prepared through 5' RACE. Sequencer: Illumina HiSeq 2500. The second PCR ran for roughly 7 to 11 cycles and used a J-beta primer mix along with a sample-barcoded 5' primer. The public sequencing data were trimmed at Q25 with fastp and processed into clonotypes with MiXCR by TCRdb, which kept only in-frame beta chains. Rows with one shared CDR3 protein collapse into an entry with the most common genes and DNA. The sample records 1.4 million or so distinct CDR3 sequences, roughly 43% of which are singletons. Jointly, the top ten make up less than 5% of the sample. Input material: blood. All receptors derive from a woman in her late teens or twenties in good health.

The chain is built from TRBV28 and TRBJ2-1; 9 bases align to TRBD2. CDR3 length: 15 residues. V trimming: 8 bases; J trimming: 8 bases; junction bases outside the gene matches: 13. The germline gives CDR1 MDHEN, CDR2 SYDVKM. Here the CDR3 reads CASRESGTSRYEQFF. CDR3 nucleotide sequence: TGTGCCAGCCGAGAATCCGGGACTAGCAGATATGAGCAGTTCTTC.

This clonotype appeared a few times. The rearrangement uses TRBV4-2 and TRBJ1-6; D may be TRBD1 (6 bases). CDR3 length: 18 amino acids. The germline V and J ends were trimmed by 0 bases and 2 bases, with 14 bases remaining between them. CDR1 and CDR2 (germline): LGHNA, YNFKEQ. This CDR3 is CASSQDFSGGPYNSPLHF. The CDR3 DNA reads as TGTGCCAGCAGCCAAGATTTTTCGGGGGGCCCCTATAATTCACCCCTCCACTTT.

This clonotype has just a few counts. V is TRBV30 and J is TRBJ1-2; D not resolved. CDR1 is GTSNPN, CDR2 SVGIG, per germline (reference sequence). This CDR3 has 11 amino acids. The germline V and J ends were trimmed by 1 base and 4 bases, with 4 bases remaining between them. The CDR3 region is CAWSAAYGYTF. For the CDR3, the DNA is TGTGCCTGGAGTGCCGCCTATGGCTACACCTTC.

This clonotype has just a few counts. V and J are TRBV9 and TRBJ2-1; TRBD1 agrees at 7 bases. Germline V gives CDR1 SGDLS, CDR2 YYNGEE. The V segment lost 3 bases and the J segment 1 base; nucleotides outside the gene matches: 4. CDR3 length equals 15 residues. The CDR3, as DNA: TGTGCCAGCAGCGATTTGGGACAGTCCTACAATGAGCAGTTCTTC. This encodes CASSDLGQSYNEQFF.

The sample holds a few counts of this clonotype. V gene TRBV9 combines with J gene TRBJ2-5; D is unresolved. V was cut by 0 bases and J by 7 bases, with 10 bases left in between. CDR1 and CDR2 from the germline V gene are SGDLS and YYNGEE. The CDR3 consists of 13 residues. CDR3 nucleotides: TGTGCCAGCAGCGTAGAACTGAAGGGGACCCAGTACTTC. Protein sequence: CASSVELKGTQYF. The whole variable domain, filled in from reference TRBV9 and TRBJ2-5, reads DSGVTQTPKHLITATGQRVTLRCSPRSGDLSVYWYQQSLDQGLQFLIQYYNGEERAKGNILERFSAQQFPDLHSELNLSSLELGDSALYFCASSVELKGTQYFGPGTRLLVL.

The sample holds a few counts of this clonotype. The chain combines TRBV20-1 with TRBJ1-2, with 8 bases lining up with TRBD1. The CDR3 is 17 amino acids. CDR1 and CDR2 from the germline V gene are DFQATT and SNEGSKA (reference sequence). J gave up 4 bases and V 3 bases, and 16 bases lay outside the gene matches. CDR3 loop: CSASGRTGKDSGYGYTF. The CDR3 coding sequence is TGCAGTGCTAGTGGCCGGACAGGGAAAGATTCGGGCTATGGCTACACCTTC.